The 8 T cell receptor beta chains presented below share a single source sample, sequenced in a study of OX40 agonist ivuxolimab in advanced cancers. Sequenced by immunoSEQ multiplex PCR; TCRdb stores in-frame clones only, minus some. The sample shows about 5,900 clones, over 65% of them seen only once. The sequencing used CD4+ or CD8+ T cells sorted from blood, collected in a trial of the OX40 agonist ivuxolimab. The receptors shown here come from an adult with an advanced solid tumor such as melanoma, head and neck, liver or kidney cancer.

The V and J genes are TRBV2 and TRBJ1-4; TRBD1 agrees at 11 bases. Germline V CDR1 and CDR2: SNHLY, FYNNEI. This CDR3 comprises 16 residues. Trimming removed 6 bases from V and 4 bases from J; junction bases left unmatched: 7. CDR3 loop: CASRDRGRGVNEKLFF. The CDR3 DNA reads TGTGCCAGCAGGGACAGGGGGCGAGGGGTTAATGAAAAACTGTTTTTT.

This clone was recorded only once. The CDR3: CASTFARINQPQHF. The CDR3 DNA reads as TGTGCCAGCACTTTCGCCAGGATCAATCAGCCCCAGCATTTT. The chain is built from TRBV28 and TRBJ1-5, with no clear D. Trimming took off 7 bases at V and 3 bases at J, with 13 bases between the two ends. From germline, CDR1 is MDHEN and CDR2 SYDVKM. This CDR3 has 14 amino acids.

The V and J genes are TRBV11-2 and TRBJ2-7; D gene unclear. Germline CDR1 is SGHAT and CDR2 is FQNNGV. This CDR3 comprises 12 residues. V dropped 5 bases and J dropped 3 bases, with 8 bases sitting between them. In nucleotides, the CDR3 is TGTGCCAGCAGCCCAGACGGCTACGAGCAGTACTTC. It translates to CASSPDGYEQYF.

In regard to this clone: Other DNA sequences in this specimen translate into the identical CDR3. The chain employs TRBV5-8 and TRBJ2-7; 9 positions match TRBD2. The V gene's germline CDR1 is SGHTS and CDR2 YDEGEE. This CDR3 contains 15 residues. V dropped 4 bases and J dropped 6; count of bases not matched to a gene: 11. The CDR3 loop reads CASSALAGVVFEQYF. The DNA for the CDR3 is TGTGCCAGCAGCGCCTTAGCGGGAGTGGTTTTCGAGCAGTACTTC.

The chain couples TRBV27 to TRBJ1-2, with 11 positions matching TRBD1. Germline lookup yields CDR1 MNHEY and CDR2 SMNVEV (reference sequence). J was trimmed by 7 bases and V by 4 bases; bases with no gene match: 5. CDR3 length: 14 residues. This CDR3 is CASSWTGGASGYTF. The CDR3 DNA is TGTGCCAGCAGTTGGACAGGGGGCGCGAGTGGCTACACCTTC.

This chain uses TRBV15 with TRBJ1-1, with D possibly TRBD1 on 6 matching bases. V lost 1 base and J 1 base, leaving 10 bases between the germline ends. CDR1 is LNHNV and CDR2 is YYDKDF in the germline V gene (reference sequence). The length of the CDR3 is 15 residues. In DNA form, the CDR3 reads TGTGCCACCAGCAGAGGGATAGGGGGGAACACTGAAGCTTTCTTT. The encoded protein is CATSRGIGGNTEAFF.

The V gene is TRBV6-5, the J gene TRBJ2-3; 8 bases match TRBD2. Trimming removed 8 bases from V and 4 bases from J; junction bases left unmatched: 11. The V gene's germline CDR1 is MNHEY and CDR2 SVGAGI. The CDR3 has 15 residues. CDR3 region: CASLTSAGEADTQYF. The CDR3 nucleotides read TGTGCCAGCTTGACGTCAGCGGGGGAGGCAGATACGCAGTATTTT.

This chain links TRBV7-9 with TRBJ2-3; 7 positions agree with TRBD2. The germline V gene encodes CDR1 SEHNR and CDR2 FQNEAQ (reference sequence). This CDR3 comprises 15 residues. CDR3 nucleotide sequence: TGTGGGACCACTTCCAGCGGGGAGAACACAGATACGCAGTATTTT. It translates to CGTTSSGENTDTQYF.